This T cell receptor beta chain was recovered during a study of spatial heterogeneity in lung cancer. Findings and caveats of the study: Detection of ubiquitous tumor TCRs in blood was higher at resection than follow-up.

TCRdb fed the 5' RACE reads into MiXCR, producing one record per CDR3 protein. Altogether roughly 49,000 distinct CDR3 sequences are present, approximately 7% being singletons, with the ten largest covering about 3%. This CDR3 region has 15 residues. CDR1 and CDR2 from the germline V gene are DFQATT and SNEGSKA (reference sequence). The V and J ends lost 5 bases and 1 base respectively, with 17 bases between them. Time point given: sample taken at primary tumor resection. The input material, whole RNA from tumor, nontumor lung or frozen PBMC, was sequenced unsorted. A few counts support this clonotype. Its antigen is still unknown.

The TCR sequence derives from a female donor with early-stage non-small cell lung cancer. The chain has TRBV20-1 and TRBJ2-5, with a possible D match to TRBD2 (6 bases). Sequenced here: PBMCs, sampled at surgery. The CDR3 protein is CSAFWRGEPQETQYF. The CDR3 DNA follows: TGCAGTGCTTTCTGGCGGGGAGAACCCCAAGAGACCCAGTACTTC.